Below, 25 T cell receptor beta chains from the same sample are listed, as sequenced in a study of neurological immune-mediated disorders. TCRdb reanalysed the 5' RACE reads using MiXCR and keeps one entry per CDR3 protein. This table has more than 15,000 distinct CDR3 sequences, 3% to 3.5% appearing once. The specimen was CD8+ T cells from blood. Source of these receptors: a woman between 40 and 50 years old in good health.

This clonotype was seen at least ten times. This sequence joins TRBV6-6 and TRBJ1-2; D is perhaps TRBD1 (5 bases). The germline V and J ends were trimmed by 0 bases and 6 bases, with 11 bases remaining between them. The CDR3 spans 14 residues. Germline V lookup: CDR1 MNHNY, CDR2 SVGAGI (reference sequence). In DNA form, the CDR3 reads TGTGCCAGCAGTTACTCAGGGGATAGTGATGGCTACACCTTC. This translates into CASSYSGDSDGYTF.

This clonotype was counted between two and nine times. A much larger clonotype is one base distant, so this may be a read error. In DNA, the CDR3 is TGTGTCAGCAGCCCGGGGGAGGGTATCTATGGCTACACCTTC. This sequence encodes CVSSPGEGIYGYTF. The chain uses TRBV7-9 and TRBJ1-2, with a possible D match to TRBD1 (5 bases). The CDR3 contains 14 residues. Germline CDR1 is SEHNR and CDR2 is FQNEAQ (reference sequence).

This clonotype came up many times. J is TRBJ2-3 and V is TRBV19, with 13 positions matching TRBD2. The CDR3 has 14 residues. The V segment lost 4 bases and the J segment 6 bases; nucleotides outside the gene matches: 1. CDR1 and CDR2 from the germline V gene are LNHDA and SQIVND (reference sequence). This CDR3 is CASSRTSGSDTQYF. DNA for the CDR3: TGTGCCAGTAGTAGGACTAGCGGGAGTGATACGCAGTATTTT.

This clonotype was seen many times. The chain links TRBV7-6 to TRBJ2-1; maybe TRBD2 (5 bases). Trimming cost V 1 base and J 4 bases, with 11 bases left between them. There are 15 residues in the CDR3. Germline-derived CDR1 and CDR2 are SGHVS and FNYEAQ. The CDR3: CASSLGPGSYNEQFF. The CDR3 bases are TGTGCCAGCAGCTTAGGTCCGGGATCGTACAATGAGCAGTTCTTC.

This clonotype was observed many times. The chain links TRBV6-5 to TRBJ1-1, with D maybe TRBD1 (5 bases). Trimming pared 6 bases from V and 6 bases from J, leaving 14 bases between. The CDR3 runs 13 residues. Germline lookup yields CDR1 MNHEY and CDR2 SVGAGI. CDR3: CASSRDVAAEAFF. As DNA, the CDR3 is TGTGCCAGCAGCAGGGACGTTGCCGCTGAAGCTTTCTTT.

This clonotype appeared many times. The CDR3 DNA reads as TGCAGCGTTGATGACAGGGGGCAAGAGACCCAGTACTTC. Encoded protein: CSVDDRGQETQYF. The chain is built from TRBV29-1 and TRBJ2-5; 9 bases line up with TRBD1. V lost 3 bases and J lost 2; bases outside the gene matches: 1. This CDR3 is 13 amino acids long. Germline CDR1 is SQVTM and CDR2 is ANQGSEA.

This clonotype was counted many times. J is TRBJ2-1 and V is TRBV12-3 or TRBV12-4, with 8 bases that match TRBD2. The CDR3 has 16 amino acids. V shed 2 bases, J shed 1 base, and the junction held 4 bases outside the gene matches. CDR3 residues: CASSLIAGFSYNEQFF. In DNA form, the CDR3 reads TGTGCCAGCAGTTTAATAGCGGGATTTTCCTACAATGAGCAGTTCTTC.

The sample holds many counts of this clonotype. V usage is TRBV7-9 and J usage is TRBJ1-3; D is undetermined. The CDR3 contains 16 residues. V was pared by 1 base and J by 0 bases, with 10 bases between. CDR1 is SEHNR and CDR2 is FQNEAQ in the germline V gene (reference sequence). CDR3 nucleotide sequence: TGTGCCAGCAGCTTAGAACGTCGGAACTCTGGAAACACCATATATTTT. Amino acids: CASSLERRNSGNTIYF.

The chain recombines TRBV6-1 with TRBJ1-2; 7 positions match TRBD1. The V gene's germline CDR1 is MNHNS and CDR2 SASEGT. V shed 2 bases and J 4 bases; nucleotides not matched to a gene: 4. This CDR3 comprises 14 residues. The CDR3 loop reads CASSENRGGYGYTF. The DNA of the CDR3 is TGTGCCAGCAGTGAAAACAGGGGCGGCTATGGCTACACCTTC.

In its sample, this clonotype was seen many times. This sequence joins TRBV10-2 and TRBJ2-1; D gene unclear. Germline V gives CDR1 WSHSY, CDR2 SAAADI. Trimming cost V 9 bases and J 0 bases, with 12 bases left between them. The CDR3 totals 14 residues. In nucleotides, the CDR3 is TGCGCCAGTTGGACGCTCAGCTCCTACAATGAGCAGTTCTTC. This gives the protein CASWTLSSYNEQFF.

Ten or more counts support this clonotype. The chain is built from TRBV11-2 and TRBJ2-7; D is perhaps TRBD2 (6 bases). CDR3 length: 13 amino acids. CDR1 is SGHAT, CDR2 FQNNGV, per germline. Trimming shortened V by 0 bases and J by 6 bases, and 9 bases separated the two germline ends. Written as DNA, the CDR3 is TGTGCCAGCAGCTTAGAGTACGGGAGCGAGCAGTACTTC. The encoded protein is CASSLEYGSEQYF.

The CDR3 sequence: CASSSDSSGTEAFF. As DNA, the CDR3 is TGTGCCAGCAGCTCCGACAGCTCAGGGACTGAAGCTTTCTTT. The rearrangement joins TRBV5-5 to TRBJ1-1; a possible D gene is TRBD1 (5 bases). In germline, CDR1 is SGHKS, CDR2 YYEKEE (reference sequence). The CDR3 contains 14 residues. V was pared by 3 bases and J by 5 bases, with 14 bases between.

This clonotype has ten or more counts. This rearrangement joins TRBV27 to TRBJ1-2, with D perhaps matching TRBD1 (5 bases). Germline V gives CDR1 MNHEY, CDR2 SMNVEV (reference sequence). The CDR3 has 13 residues. Trimming removed 3 bases from V and 3 bases from J, with 8 bases in between. CDR3 in amino acids: CASSFGAHYGYTF. Written as DNA, the CDR3 is TGTGCCAGCAGTTTTGGGGCACACTATGGCTACACCTTC.

This clonotype was detected ten times or more. This chain links TRBV20-1 with TRBJ1-5; D is unclear. V was clipped by 0 bases and J by 0 bases, with 12 bases between them. Germline assignment: CDR1 DFQATT and CDR2 SNEGSKA (reference sequence). The CDR3 has 16 amino acids. The CDR3 loop reads CSARDLSGYSNQPQHF. CDR3 bases: TGCAGTGCTAGAGATCTGAGTGGATATAGCAATCAGCCCCAGCATTTT.

This clonotype was seen at least ten times. The V and J genes are TRBV6-6 and TRBJ2-5, with TRBD1 matching 8 bases. This CDR3 region has 16 residues. Germline V gene lookup returns CDR1 MNHNY and CDR2 SVGAGI (reference sequence). Trimming at V came to 4 bases and at J to 5 bases, leaving 12 bases not matched to a gene. The DNA for the CDR3 is TGTGCCAGCAGTTCACCGGGACAGGTAACGCGTGAGACCCAGTACTTC. This encodes CASSSPGQVTRETQYF.

Many counts were recorded for this clonotype. J is TRBJ2-7 and V is TRBV20-1, with 7 nucleotides matching TRBD2. The CDR3 sequence is 13 residues long. Germline-derived CDR1 and CDR2 are DFQATT and SNEGSKA (reference sequence). J gave up 6 bases and V 4 bases, and 9 bases lay outside the gene matches. CDR3 protein: CSAKGLGDVEQYF. DNA of the CDR3: TGCAGTGCTAAAGGACTAGGGGACGTCGAGCAGTACTTC.

At least ten counts were recorded for this clonotype. The chain joins TRBV5-1 to TRBJ2-7; 7 bases are a match to TRBD1. The CDR3 is 15 residues long. The germline V gene encodes CDR1 SGHRS and CDR2 YFSETQ. V shed 1 base, J shed 3 bases, and the junction held 7 bases outside the gene matches. CDR3 sequence: CASSLNPGGVYEQYF. CDR3 DNA: TGCGCCAGCAGCTTGAATCCAGGGGGAGTCTACGAGCAGTACTTC.

This clonotype has at least ten counts. The rearrangement links TRBV7-2 to TRBJ2-1; TRBD2 agrees at 9 bases. Germline CDR1 and CDR2: SGHTA and FQGNSA. After removal of 5 bases from V and 1 base from J, the junction contained 3 bases not matched to a gene. The CDR3 has 15 residues. The chain's CDR3 is CASSISGSSYNEQFF. DNA for the CDR3: TGTGCCAGCAGCATTAGCGGGAGTTCCTACAATGAGCAGTTCTTC.

There are many counts of this clonotype. This chain links TRBV4-3 with TRBJ2-7; TRBD2 matches at 7 bases. CDR3 length: 16 residues. V lost 0 bases, J lost 6 bases, and 11 bases stayed unmatched. Germline CDR1 and CDR2: LGHNA and YSLEER. The CDR3 here is CASSQEFWEGLGEQYF. The CDR3 region has the DNA TGCGCCAGCAGCCAAGAGTTTTGGGAGGGCCTCGGCGAGCAGTACTTC.

This clonotype was recorded at least ten times. The CDR3 reads CASSNRGLSSYNEQFF. CDR3 DNA: TGTGCCAGCAGCAATAGGGGCCTCAGCTCCTACAATGAGCAGTTCTTC. The V and J genes are TRBV3-1 and TRBJ2-1, with D perhaps TRBD1 (5 bases). The V end was cut by 5 bases, the J end by 0 bases, with 14 bases between. This CDR3 spans 16 amino acids. Germline CDR1 reads LGHDT; CDR2 reads YNNKEL (reference sequence).

There are many counts of this clonotype. The genes are TRBV20-1 and TRBJ1-1, with D tentatively TRBD1 (5 bases). The CDR3 length is 13 residues. The germline CDR1 and CDR2 sequences are DFQATT and SNEGSKA (reference sequence). V was clipped by 6 bases and J by 1 base, with 12 bases between them. The CDR3 protein is CSAKGPENTEAFF. The CDR3 region has the DNA TGCAGTGCAAAGGGACCGGAGAACACTGAAGCTTTCTTT.

This clonotype was seen at least ten times. This chain uses TRBV2 with TRBJ2-1; 16 bases are shared with TRBD2. The trim removed 0 bases at V and 9 bases at J, leaving 8 bases unmatched. Germline V gene data show CDR1 as SNHLY and CDR2 as FYNNEI. The CDR3 spans 18 residues. The CDR3 is CASSEAGTGTSGRVEQFF. The CDR3 coding sequence is TGTGCCAGCAGTGAAGCGGGGACCGGGACTAGCGGGAGGGTTGAGCAGTTCTTC.

This clonotype was seen repeatedly, ten times or more. This chain connects TRBV21-1 to TRBJ1-1; TRBD1, the D gene given by the table, was not confirmed from the DNA. TRBV21-1 corresponds to a pseudogene. The CDR3 has 17 residues. The CDR3 DNA follows: TGTGCCAGCAGCAAAGCTCGATGGCAGGGGGTATGCACTGAAGCTTTCTTT. Translated: CASSKARWQGVCTEAFF.

This clonotype was counted at least ten times. DNA of the CDR3: TGCGCCAGCAGCTTGGTTGCTAAAGGTGGAGGGGACACTGAAGCTTTCTTT. Its translation: CASSLVAKGGGDTEAFF. The chain couples TRBV5-1 to TRBJ1-1, with D perhaps TRBD1 (5 bases). V gave up 0 bases and J gave up 3 bases, with 18 bases separating them. This CDR3 is built from 17 residues. Germline V CDR1 and CDR2: SGHRS, YFSETQ.

This clonotype showed up many times. This chain joins TRBV7-6 and TRBJ2-1; 7 positions match TRBD2. Germline V CDR1 and CDR2: SGHVS, FNYEAQ. This CDR3 contains 11 residues. Germline trimming cut 5 bases from V and 10 bases from J; bases unmatched to any gene: 2. CDR3 nucleotide sequence: TGTGCCAGCAGCGAGGGACTAGAGCAGTTCTTC. Translation: CASSEGLEQFF.